This record covers a single T cell receptor beta chain. This sample is part of a study of T cell changes during pregnancy in multiple sclerosis. Data came from immunoSEQ multiplex PCR; TCRdb stores just in-frame clones and leaves some out. The table has about 68,000 clones, 90% seen once. The V segment lost 4 bases and the J segment 2 bases; nucleotides outside the gene matches: 6. Per germline, CDR1 SGHRS and CDR2 YFSETQ. The CDR3 totals 15 residues. The sequence was obtained from a female donor with multiple sclerosis, enrolled in a pregnancy study. The chain has TRBV5-1 and TRBJ1-2; 9 bases align to TRBD1. This sample comprised peripheral blood, obtained in the third trimester of pregnancy. The CDR3 sequence: CASSPTTGGNYGYTF. DNA of the CDR3: TGCGCCAGCAGCCCGACGACAGGGGGGAACTATGGCTACACCTTC.